This TCR beta chain comes out of a study of T cell repertoires in cytomegalovirus infection. Overall study: HLA-C-restricted CMV epitopes, recently identified, and well-studied HLA-B-restricted ones were used by the study. General study results and limits: HLA-C-restricted, CMV-specific TCR beta clonotypes were dominant ex vivo. The cumulative frequency of public TCR beta families distinguished individuals who carried CMV together with the relevant HLA.

TCRdb itself ran the reads through MiXCR, one entry per CDR3 protein. The table includes roughly 800,000 distinct CDR3 sequences, almost 30% detected once. Looked up from germline, CDR1 is MNHEY and CDR2 is SVGAGI. The CDR3 is made up of 17 amino acids. The J segment lost 9 bases and the V segment lost 6 bases, leaving 17 bases of the junction unmatched. About this clonotype: What it binds is not known.

The sample was cultured CD8+ T cells from PBMCs, taken from culture after CMV antigen stimulation. The chain links TRBV6-5 to TRBJ1-4; 9 positions agree with TRBD1. The sequence was obtained from a human donor in good health (CMV status not recorded). Some clones in this sample may be carry-over from other donors' samples. CDR3 nucleotide sequence: TGTGCCAGCAGGCCCTCCGGACAGGGGTACAAAACGAAAAAACTGTTTTTT. Translated, it gives CASRPSGQGYKTKKLFF.